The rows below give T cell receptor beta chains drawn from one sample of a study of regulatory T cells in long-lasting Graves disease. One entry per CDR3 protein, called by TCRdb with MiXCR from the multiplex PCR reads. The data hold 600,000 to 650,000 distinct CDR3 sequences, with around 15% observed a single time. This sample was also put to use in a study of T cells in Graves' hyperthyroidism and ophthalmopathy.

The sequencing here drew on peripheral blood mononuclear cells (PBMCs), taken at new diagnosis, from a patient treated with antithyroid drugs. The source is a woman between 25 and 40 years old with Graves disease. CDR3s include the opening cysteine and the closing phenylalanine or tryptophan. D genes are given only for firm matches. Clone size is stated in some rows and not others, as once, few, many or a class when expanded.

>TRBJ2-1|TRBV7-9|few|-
TGTGCCAGCAGCCCCAAAGGCGGGTACAATGAGCAGTTCTTC
CASSPKGGYNEQFF
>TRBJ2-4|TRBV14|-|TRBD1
TGTGCCAGCAGTCCAACCGGGGGACAGGGGGCTCCCAAAAACATTCAGTACTTC
CASSPTGGQGAPKNIQYF
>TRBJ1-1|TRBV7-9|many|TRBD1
TGTGCCAGCAGCTTAGTTGAGAGGATCGCAGGGGGTATCGAAGCTTTCTTT
CASSLVERIAGGIEAFF
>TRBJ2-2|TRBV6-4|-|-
TGTGCCAGCAGTGATATGGGCGAGTCGGAGCTGTTTTTT
CASSDMGESELFF
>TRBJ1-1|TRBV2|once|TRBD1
TGTGCCAGCAGCGACTTACAGGGGTGGACTGAAGCTTTCTTT
CASSDLQGWTEAFF
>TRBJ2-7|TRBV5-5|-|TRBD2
TGTGCCAGCACCCACCCCAACGCGGGAGCAGGGTACGAGCAGTACTTC
CASTHPNAGAGYEQYF
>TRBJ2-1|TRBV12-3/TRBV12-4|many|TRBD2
TGTGCCAGCAGACATAGCGGGAGGGCCACTGAGCAGTTCTTC
CASRHSGRATEQFF
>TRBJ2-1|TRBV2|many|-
TGTGCCAGCAGCTTGGGGGCTACGAATGAGCAGTTCTTC
CASSLGATNEQFF
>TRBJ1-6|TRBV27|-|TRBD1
TGTGCCAGCAGTAAAAGAGGAGCCGGGACAGGGGGTTCACCCCTCCACTTT
CASSKRGAGTGGSPLHF
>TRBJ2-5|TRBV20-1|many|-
TGCAGTGCCCACCCGGGGTCCCTCCAAGAGACCCAGTACTTC
CSAHPGSLQETQYF
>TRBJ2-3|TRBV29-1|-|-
TGCAGCGTCGCCGCTCGGGCTCTCACAGATACGCAGTATTTT
CSVAARALTDTQYF
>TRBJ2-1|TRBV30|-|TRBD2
TGTGCCTGGAGTGTAGGGCGGACTAGCGGGAGTAGGGTCTTGGACAATGAGCAGTTCTTC
CAWSVGRTSGSRVLDNEQFF
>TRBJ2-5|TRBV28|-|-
TGTGCCAGCAGTTTAAGTGGTTTCCAAGAGACCCAGTACTTC
CASSLSGFQETQYF
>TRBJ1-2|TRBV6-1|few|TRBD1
TGTGCCAGCAGTAAACCGGGACAGAGCTATGGCTACACCTTC
CASSKPGQSYGYTF
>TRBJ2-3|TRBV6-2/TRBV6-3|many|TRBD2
TGTGCCAGCAGTTACTCGATACTAGCGGGAGAACATGATACGCAGTATTTT
CASSYSILAGEHDTQYF
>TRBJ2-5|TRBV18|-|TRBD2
TGTGCCAGCACGCCTCTGGGGCTAGCGGGAGAGACCCAGTACTTC
CASTPLGLAGETQYF
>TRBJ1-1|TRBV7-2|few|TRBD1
TGTGCCAGCAGCCAACAGGGGGGGTTTGAAGCTTTCTTT
CASSQQGGFEAFF
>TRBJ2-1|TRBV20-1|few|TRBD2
TGCAGTGCTGGCCACCGTGGGGGGAGGGCCTCTGATGAGCAGTTCTTC
CSAGHRGGRASDEQFF
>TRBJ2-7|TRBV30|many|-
TGTGCCTGGAGTACACAGGGTGGCGGCTACGAGCAGTACTTC
CAWSTQGGGYEQYF
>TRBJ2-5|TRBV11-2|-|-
TGTGCCAGCAGCTCCCTGGTAAAGGAGGGAGAGACCCAGTACTTC
CASSSLVKEGETQYF
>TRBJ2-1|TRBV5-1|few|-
TGCGCCAGCAGCTCGGGTATAGCGACGGTATACAATGAGCAGTTCTTC
CASSSGIATVYNEQFF
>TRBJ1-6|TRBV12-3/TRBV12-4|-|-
TGTGCCAGCATGGGGGGGACGGCGAATTCACCCCTCCACTTT
CASMGGTANSPLHF
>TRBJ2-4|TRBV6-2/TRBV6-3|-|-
TGTGCCAGCAAGGGGCGTGCGGAAGCCTACAATGAGCAGTACTTC
CASKGRAEAYNEQYF